The 21 T cell receptor beta chains listed next were all sequenced from one sample in a study of identical twins. TCRdb called the 5' RACE reads again in MiXCR, with one record for every CDR3 protein. The table lists around 290,000 distinct CDR3 sequences, 8.5% to 9.5% of them singletons. The same sample was also studied in work on yellow fever vaccine responses in identical twins.

The source material was CD8+ T cells sorted from blood. Receptors originate from a woman aged 18-29 years in good health.

This clonotype was detected only a few times. The J gene is TRBJ2-1, the V gene TRBV4-1; possibly TRBD2 for D (6 bases). The ends were cut back, 1 base at V and 4 bases at J, with 17 bases in the middle. The CDR3 has 17 amino acids. Germline CDR1 MGHRA, CDR2 YSYEKL. For the CDR3, the DNA is TGCGCCAGCAGCCAAGCTGAAAGGACTACCCTATACAATGAGCAGTTCTTC. Translation gives CASSQAERTTLYNEQFF.

This clonotype was observed many times. The J gene is TRBJ2-7, the V gene TRBV21-1; the D call of TRBD2 is as the table states it, not checked on the DNA. TRBV21-1 is tagged as a pseudogene. The CDR3 has 15 residues. CDR3 amino acids: CASSPWTSGRGEQYF. In DNA, the CDR3 is TGTGCCAGCAGCCCATGGACTAGCGGGAGGGGCGAGCAGTACTTC.

V is TRBV24-1 and J is TRBJ2-7; 9 bases are a match to TRBD1. The V gene's germline CDR1 is KGHDR and CDR2 SFDVKD. J lost 4 bases, V lost 3 bases, and 9 bases had no gene match. This CDR3 is 16 amino acids long. The CDR3 sequence: CATSDILRDRVYEQYF. The CDR3 DNA is TGTGCCACCAGTGATATTCTAAGGGACAGGGTGTACGAGCAGTACTTC.

This clonotype was counted many times. The chain uses TRBV7-9 and TRBJ2-7; D gene ambiguous. Germline CDR1 reads SEHNR; CDR2 reads FQNEAQ (reference sequence). V was trimmed by 0 bases and J by 3 bases, leaving 12 bases between them. This CDR3 is built from 15 residues. CDR3 bases: TGTGCCAGCAGCTTAGCGGCAGCTTACCTCTACGAGCAGTACTTC. Amino acid sequence: CASSLAAAYLYEQYF.

This clonotype showed up many times. The chain is built from TRBV27 and TRBJ2-7, with D perhaps matching TRBD1 (6 bases). The germline CDR1 and CDR2 sequences are MNHEY and SMNVEV (reference sequence). V shed 2 bases and J shed 3 bases, with 11 bases lying between them. The CDR3 length is 14 residues. The CDR3 loop is CASSLAQGHYEQYF. CDR3 in DNA: TGTGCCAGCAGTTTAGCACAGGGTCACTACGAGCAGTACTTC.

V is TRBV4-3 and J is TRBJ2-7, with a tentative D call TRBD2 (6 bases). Between the trimmed V and J ends, which lost 6 bases and 2 bases, there was a span of 17 bases. The CDR3 has 15 residues. Per germline, CDR1 LGHNA and CDR2 YSLEER. CDR3 protein: CASSWGLRGTYEQYF. CDR3 coding DNA: TGCGCCAGCAGTTGGGGACTCAGAGGGACCTACGAGCAGTACTTC.

This clonotype has at least ten counts. The V call is TRBV6-2 or TRBV6-3, the J call TRBJ2-3, with 8 bases identical to TRBD2. The CDR3 consists of 17 residues. Germline CDR1 reads MNHEY; CDR2 reads SVGEGT. V lost 0 bases, J lost 3 bases, and 8 bases stayed unmatched. The CDR3 loop is CASSYSWRGTSTDTQYF. As DNA, the CDR3 is TGTGCCAGCAGTTACTCGTGGCGGGGGACTAGTACAGATACGCAGTATTTT.

The rearrangement uses TRBV4-2 and TRBJ2-7; 9 bases agree with TRBD1. Germline CDR1 and CDR2: LGHNA and YNFKEQ. Trimming removed 3 bases from V and 1 base from J; junction bases left unmatched: 7. CDR3 length equals 16 residues. The CDR3 here is CASSHEVGTGSYEQYF. Here the CDR3 DNA reads TGTGCCAGCAGCCATGAGGTGGGGACAGGGTCCTACGAGCAGTACTTC.

The chain combines TRBV28 with TRBJ2-7; 11 bases align to TRBD2. Germline CDR1 is MDHEN and CDR2 is SYDVKM. CDR3 length equals 16 residues. Unmatched junction bases numbered 7, after V lost 2 bases and J lost 4 bases. Here the CDR3 DNA reads TGTGCCAGCAGTTTAGCGACTAGCGGGAATTCTTACGAGCAGTACTTC. This codes for CASSLATSGNSYEQYF.

The chain has TRBV20-1 and TRBJ2-7, with TRBD2 matching 7 bases. The CDR3 spans 15 residues. Germline V gene data show CDR1 as DFQATT and CDR2 as SNEGSKA (reference sequence). Trimming removed 0 bases from V and 7 bases from J; junction bases left unmatched: 12. CDR3 protein: CSARDVGDYTREQYF. The CDR3, as DNA: TGCAGTGCTAGAGATGTCGGGGACTACACGAGAGAGCAGTACTTC.

Written as DNA, the CDR3 is TGTGCCAGCAGTGATGTTTTGAACACTGAAGCTTTCTTT. This gives the protein CASSDVLNTEAFF. V and J are TRBV27 and TRBJ1-1; D not resolved. Trimming left V 5 bases short and J 0 bases short, with 7 bases between. The length of the CDR3 is 13 residues. The germline gives CDR1 MNHEY, CDR2 SMNVEV (reference sequence).

This clonotype was seen only a few times. The gene calls are TRBV7-3 and TRBJ2-2, with 8 bases matching TRBD1. This CDR3 spans 15 amino acids. The V gene end was trimmed by 5 bases and the J gene end by 3 bases; junction bases not matched to a gene: 5. The germline CDR1 and CDR2 sequences are SGHTA and FQGTGA. The CDR3 nucleotides read TGTGCCAGCAGCCTGAGCAGGGGGCACACCGGGGAGCTGTTTTTT. Translated, it gives CASSLSRGHTGELFF.

This clonotype was recorded a few times. The V gene is TRBV27, the J gene TRBJ1-6; D gene ambiguous. Trimming stripped 0 bases from V and 9 bases from J, with 6 bases between. The CDR3 consists of 13 residues. The germline V gene has CDR1 MNHEY and CDR2 SMNVEV (reference sequence). The CDR3 loop reads CASSLSNLSPLHF. The DNA for the CDR3 is TGTGCCAGCAGTTTATCGAACCTTTCACCCCTCCACTTT.

A word on this clonotype: The junction and the germline gene differ at one end; a read error may be behind it. The rearrangement joins TRBV27 to TRBJ2-7; possibly TRBD1 or TRBD2 for D (6 bases each). CDR3 size: 14 residues. The V gene's germline CDR1 is MNHEY and CDR2 SMNVEV (reference sequence). CDR3 nucleotides: TGTGCCAGCAGCCCAGGAGGGGGGTTTAGGGAGCGGTACTTC. Translated, it gives CASSPGGGFRERYF.

This clonotype was seen more than once but under ten times. J is TRBJ2-1 and V is TRBV29-1; maybe TRBD1 (5 bases). V gave up 1 base and J gave up 8 bases, with 15 bases separating them. This CDR3 is built from 14 residues. The V gene's germline CDR1 is SQVTM and CDR2 ANQGSEA. This chain's CDR3 is CSVEGNLSGYEQFF. The DNA for the CDR3 is TGCAGCGTTGAAGGAAACTTATCAGGGTATGAGCAGTTCTTC.

Many counts were recorded for this clonotype. V gene TRBV24-1 combines with J gene TRBJ2-3; 11 nucleotides align to TRBD2. The CDR3 runs to 17 residues. Germline trimming cut 2 bases from V and 3 bases from J; bases unmatched to any gene: 6. Germline CDR1 and CDR2: KGHDR and SFDVKD. In nucleotides, the CDR3 is TGTGCCACCAGTGATTCTCTGACTAGCGGGGCGACAGATACGCAGTATTTT. It specifies CATSDSLTSGATDTQYF.

This clonotype was counted ten times or more. The chain's CDR3 is CASSGGISDTQYF. The CDR3 coding sequence is TGTGCCAGCAGCGGAGGGATTTCAGATACGCAGTATTTT. The chain links TRBV7-3 to TRBJ2-3; TRBD2 is a possible D gene (6 bases). Germline CDR1 and CDR2: SGHTA and FQGTGA. V lost 5 bases and J 4 bases, leaving 10 bases between the germline ends. The CDR3 totals 13 residues.

J is TRBJ1-3 and V is TRBV29-1; no definite D call. Germline V gene data show CDR1 as SQVTM and CDR2 as ANQGSEA. CDR3 size: 13 residues. V was shortened by 6 bases and J by 4 bases, with 13 bases between the two germline ends. Written as DNA, the CDR3 is TGCAGCGTAGAGACCCACTCGGGAAACACCATATATTTT. Translation gives CSVETHSGNTIYF. Looking up the rest from reference TRBV29-1 and TRBJ1-3 gives the full variable domain: SAVISQKPSRDICQRGTSLTIQCQVDSQVTMMFWYRQQPGQSLTLIATANQGSEATYESGFVIDKFPISRPNLTFSTLTVSNMSPEDSSIYLCSVETHSGNTIYFGEGSWLTVV.

This clonotype was recorded a few times. The chain couples TRBV21-1 to TRBJ2-7. TRBV21-1 is a pseudogene. The CDR3 is 16 residues long. The CDR3 sequence is CASSKESETGPYEQYF. The CDR3 nucleotides are TGTGCCAGCAGCAAAGAGAGTGAGACAGGTCCTTACGAGCAGTACTTC.

This clonotype was seen once. Germline and junction disagree at one end, which may indicate a read error. This chain connects TRBV30 to TRBJ2-7, with TRBD2 identical over 7 bases. The germline V gene has CDR1 GTSNPN and CDR2 SVGIG (reference sequence). The CDR3 spans 13 residues. DNA for the CDR3: TGTGCCGGGAGGGTCAGGGCTTCCTACGAGCAGTACTTC. Its translation is CAGRVRASYEQYF.

CDR3 region: CAVQPGGNQETQYF. The CDR3 DNA is TGTGCCGTGCAGCCCGGGGGAAACCAAGAGACCCAGTACTTC. V usage is TRBV10-3 and J usage is TRBJ2-5, with D perhaps matching TRBD2 (6 bases). This CDR3 is built from 14 residues. The germline V gene has CDR1 ENHRY and CDR2 SYGVKD. Trimming took off 11 bases at V and 0 bases at J, with 16 bases between the two ends.